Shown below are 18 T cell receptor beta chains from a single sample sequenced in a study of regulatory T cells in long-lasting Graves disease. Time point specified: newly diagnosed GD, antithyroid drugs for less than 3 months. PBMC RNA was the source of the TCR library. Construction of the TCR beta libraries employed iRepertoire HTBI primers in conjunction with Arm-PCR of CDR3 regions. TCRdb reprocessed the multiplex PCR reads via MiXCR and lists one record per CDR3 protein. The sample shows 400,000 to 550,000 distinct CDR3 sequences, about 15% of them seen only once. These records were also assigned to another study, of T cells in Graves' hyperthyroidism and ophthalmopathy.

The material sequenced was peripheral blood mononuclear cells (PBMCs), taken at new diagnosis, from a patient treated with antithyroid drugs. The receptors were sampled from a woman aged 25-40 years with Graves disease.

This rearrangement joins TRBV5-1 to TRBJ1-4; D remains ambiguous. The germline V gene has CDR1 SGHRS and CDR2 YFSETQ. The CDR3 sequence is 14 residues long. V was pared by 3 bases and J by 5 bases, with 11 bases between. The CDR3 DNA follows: TGCGCCAGCAGCTACGAGTTGGGGAATGAAAAACTGTTTTTT. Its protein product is CASSYELGNEKLFF.

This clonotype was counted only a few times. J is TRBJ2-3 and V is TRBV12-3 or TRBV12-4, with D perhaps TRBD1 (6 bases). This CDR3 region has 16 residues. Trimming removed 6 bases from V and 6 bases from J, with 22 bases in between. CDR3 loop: CASSSPSRAQGDTQYF. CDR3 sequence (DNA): TGTGCCAGCAGCTCCCCGTCTCGGGCGCAGGGGGATACGCAGTATTTT.

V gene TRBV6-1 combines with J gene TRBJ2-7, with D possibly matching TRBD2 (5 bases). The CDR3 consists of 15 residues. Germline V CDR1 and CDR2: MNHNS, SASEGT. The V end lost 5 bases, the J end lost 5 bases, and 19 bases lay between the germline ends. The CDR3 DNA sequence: TGTGCCAGCAGTCCCACCTCGACTATCCCGGACGAGCAGTACTTC. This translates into CASSPTSTIPDEQYF.

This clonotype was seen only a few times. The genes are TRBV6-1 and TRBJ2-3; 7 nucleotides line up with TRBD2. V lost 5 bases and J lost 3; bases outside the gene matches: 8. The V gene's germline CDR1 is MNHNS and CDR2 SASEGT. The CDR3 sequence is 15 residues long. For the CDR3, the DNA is TGTGCCAGCAGTCTCCTAGCGGCCAGGACAGATACGCAGTATTTT. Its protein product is CASSLLAARTDTQYF.

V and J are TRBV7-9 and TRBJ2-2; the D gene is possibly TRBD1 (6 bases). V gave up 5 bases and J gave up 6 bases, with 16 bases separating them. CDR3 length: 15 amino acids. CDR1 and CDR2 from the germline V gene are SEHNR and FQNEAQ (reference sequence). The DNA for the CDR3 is TGTGCCAGCAGCATACAGGGAAACGGCCCCGGGGAGCTGTTTTTT. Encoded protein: CASSIQGNGPGELFF.

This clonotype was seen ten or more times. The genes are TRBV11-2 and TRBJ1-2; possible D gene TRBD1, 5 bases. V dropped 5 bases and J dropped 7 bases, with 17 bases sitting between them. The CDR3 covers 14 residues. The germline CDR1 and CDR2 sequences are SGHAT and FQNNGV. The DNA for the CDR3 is TGTGCCAGCAGCCCCGTTCTGGCAGGGTCTGGCTACACCTTC. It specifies CASSPVLAGSGYTF.

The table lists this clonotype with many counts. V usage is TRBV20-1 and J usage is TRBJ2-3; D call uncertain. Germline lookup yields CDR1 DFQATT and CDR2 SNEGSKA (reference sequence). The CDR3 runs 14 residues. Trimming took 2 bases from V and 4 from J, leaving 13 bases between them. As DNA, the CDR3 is TGCAGTGCTAGACAGATGGTATTTGCAGATACGCAGTATTTT. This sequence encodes CSARQMVFADTQYF.

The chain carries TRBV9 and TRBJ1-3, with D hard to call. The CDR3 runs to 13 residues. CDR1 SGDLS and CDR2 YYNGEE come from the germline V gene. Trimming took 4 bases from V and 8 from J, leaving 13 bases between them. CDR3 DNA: TGTGCCAGCAGCTCTTGGACCCCGGACACCATATATTTT. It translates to CASSSWTPDTIYF.

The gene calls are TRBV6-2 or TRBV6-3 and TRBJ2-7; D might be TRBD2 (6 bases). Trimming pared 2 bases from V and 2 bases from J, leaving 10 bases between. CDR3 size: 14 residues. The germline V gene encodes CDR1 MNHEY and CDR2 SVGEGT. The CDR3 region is CASSYGIAAYEQYF. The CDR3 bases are TGTGCCAGCAGTTACGGCATAGCGGCCTACGAGCAGTACTTC.

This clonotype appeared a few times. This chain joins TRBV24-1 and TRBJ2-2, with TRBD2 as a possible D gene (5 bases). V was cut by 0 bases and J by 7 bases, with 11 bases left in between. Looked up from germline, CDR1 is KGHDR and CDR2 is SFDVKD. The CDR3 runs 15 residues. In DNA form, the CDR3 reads TGTGCCACCAGTGATTTGCCTGATCGGGGCGGGGAGCTGTTTTTT. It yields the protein CATSDLPDRGGELFF.

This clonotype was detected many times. CDR3 nucleotide sequence: TGTGCCAGCGGCGTGTCGGTACTAAGAAACACCGGGGAGCTGTTTTTT. As protein: CASGVSVLRNTGELFF. This chain joins TRBV6-1 and TRBJ2-2; D remains ambiguous. Trimming pared 8 bases from V and 2 bases from J, leaving 18 bases between. CDR1 is MNHNS and CDR2 is SASEGT in the germline V gene. This CDR3 region has 16 residues.

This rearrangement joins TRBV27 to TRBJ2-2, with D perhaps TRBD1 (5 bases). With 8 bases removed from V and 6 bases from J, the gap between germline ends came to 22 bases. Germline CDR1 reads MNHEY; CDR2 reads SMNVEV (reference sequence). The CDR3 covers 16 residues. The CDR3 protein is CASSIRGLVNAGELFF. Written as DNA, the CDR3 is TGTGCCAGCTCTATAAGGGGCCTTGTCAACGCCGGGGAGCTGTTTTTT.

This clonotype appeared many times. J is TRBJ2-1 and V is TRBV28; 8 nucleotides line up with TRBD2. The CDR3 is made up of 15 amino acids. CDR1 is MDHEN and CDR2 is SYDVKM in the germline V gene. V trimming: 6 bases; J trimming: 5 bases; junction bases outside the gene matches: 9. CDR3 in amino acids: CASRDVAGSHNEQFF. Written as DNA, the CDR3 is TGTGCCAGCAGGGATGTAGCGGGATCGCACAATGAGCAGTTCTTC.

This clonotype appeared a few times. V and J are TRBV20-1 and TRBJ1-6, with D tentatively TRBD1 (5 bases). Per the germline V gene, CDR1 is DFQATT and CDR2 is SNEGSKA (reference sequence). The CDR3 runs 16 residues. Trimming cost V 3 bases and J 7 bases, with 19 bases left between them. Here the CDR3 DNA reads TGCAGTGCTAGCGGTACCCCCCGGGACGGAAATTCACCCCTCCACTTT. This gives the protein CSASGTPRDGNSPLHF.

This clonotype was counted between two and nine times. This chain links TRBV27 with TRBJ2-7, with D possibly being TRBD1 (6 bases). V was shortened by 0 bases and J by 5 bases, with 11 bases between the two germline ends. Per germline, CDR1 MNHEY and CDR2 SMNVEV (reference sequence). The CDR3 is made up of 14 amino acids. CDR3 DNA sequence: TGTGCCAGCAGTTTATCACCAGGGGCCCACGAGCAGTACTTC. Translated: CASSLSPGAHEQYF.

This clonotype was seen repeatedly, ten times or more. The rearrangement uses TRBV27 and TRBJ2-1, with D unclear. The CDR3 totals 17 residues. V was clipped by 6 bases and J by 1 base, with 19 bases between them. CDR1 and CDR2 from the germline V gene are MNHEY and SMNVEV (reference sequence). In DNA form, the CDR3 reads TGTGCCAGCAGCCCACCGATGACCCCTTGGTCCTACAATGAGCAGTTCTTC. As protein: CASSPPMTPWSYNEQFF.

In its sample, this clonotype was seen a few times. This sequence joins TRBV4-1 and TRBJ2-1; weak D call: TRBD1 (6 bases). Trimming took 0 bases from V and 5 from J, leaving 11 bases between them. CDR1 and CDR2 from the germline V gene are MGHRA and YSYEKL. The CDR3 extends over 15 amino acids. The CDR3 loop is CASSQEGAGHNEQFF. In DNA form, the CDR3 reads TGCGCCAGCAGCCAAGAGGGGGCCGGTCACAATGAGCAGTTCTTC.

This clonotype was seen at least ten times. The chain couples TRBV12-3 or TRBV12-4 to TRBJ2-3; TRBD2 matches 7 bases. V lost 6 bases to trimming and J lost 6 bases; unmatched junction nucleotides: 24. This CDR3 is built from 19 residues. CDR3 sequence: CASSRSFWGTGGRSDTQYF. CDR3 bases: TGTGCCAGCAGCCGTAGCTTCTGGGGAACTGGCGGGAGATCGGATACGCAGTATTTT.